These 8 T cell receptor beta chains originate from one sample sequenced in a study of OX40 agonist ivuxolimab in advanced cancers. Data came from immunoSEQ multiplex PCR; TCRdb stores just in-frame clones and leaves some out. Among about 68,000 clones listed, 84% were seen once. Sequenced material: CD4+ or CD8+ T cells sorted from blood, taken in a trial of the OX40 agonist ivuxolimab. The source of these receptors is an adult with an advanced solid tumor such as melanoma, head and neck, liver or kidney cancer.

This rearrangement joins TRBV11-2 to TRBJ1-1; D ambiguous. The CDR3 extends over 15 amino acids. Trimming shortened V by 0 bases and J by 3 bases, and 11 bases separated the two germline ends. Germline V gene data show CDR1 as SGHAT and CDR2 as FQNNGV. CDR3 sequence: CASSLDLGVYTEAFF. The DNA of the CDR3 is TGTGCCAGCAGCTTAGATTTGGGTGTGTACACTGAAGCTTTCTTT.

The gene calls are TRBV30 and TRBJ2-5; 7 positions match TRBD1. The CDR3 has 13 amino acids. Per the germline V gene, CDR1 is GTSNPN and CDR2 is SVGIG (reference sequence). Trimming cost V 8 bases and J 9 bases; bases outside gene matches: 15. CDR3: CAGSSGQALSQYF. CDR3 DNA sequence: TGTGCCGGATCATCAGGACAGGCTCTATCCCAGTACTTC.

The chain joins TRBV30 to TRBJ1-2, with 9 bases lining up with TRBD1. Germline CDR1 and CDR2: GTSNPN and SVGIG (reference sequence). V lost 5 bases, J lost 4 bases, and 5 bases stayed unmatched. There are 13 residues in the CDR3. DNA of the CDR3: TGTGCCTGGGGGGACAGGGAGGGCTATGGCTACACCTTC. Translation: CAWGDREGYGYTF.

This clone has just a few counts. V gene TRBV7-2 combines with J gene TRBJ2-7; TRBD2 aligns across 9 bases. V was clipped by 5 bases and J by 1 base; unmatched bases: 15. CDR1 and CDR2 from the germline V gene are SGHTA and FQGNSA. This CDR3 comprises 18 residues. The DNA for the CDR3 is TGTGCCAGCAGCCCCCACTTGTCCCAGGCGGGAGGGTCCTACGAGCAGTACTTC. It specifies CASSPHLSQAGGSYEQYF.

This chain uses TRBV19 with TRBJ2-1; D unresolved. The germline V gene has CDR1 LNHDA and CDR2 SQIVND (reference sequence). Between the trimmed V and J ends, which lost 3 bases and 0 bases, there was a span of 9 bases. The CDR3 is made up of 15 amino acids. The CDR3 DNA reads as TGTGCCAGTAGTATTCGCAGGTCCTCCTACAATGAGCAGTTCTTC. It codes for CASSIRRSSYNEQFF.

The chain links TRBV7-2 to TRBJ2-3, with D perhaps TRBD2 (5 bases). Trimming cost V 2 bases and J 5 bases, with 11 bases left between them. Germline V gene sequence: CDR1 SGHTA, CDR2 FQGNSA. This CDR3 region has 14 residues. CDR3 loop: CASSLRGLLDTQYF. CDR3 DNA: TGTGCCAGCAGCTTAAGAGGGTTACTAGATACGCAGTATTTT. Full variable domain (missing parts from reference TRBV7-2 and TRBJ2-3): GAGVSQSPSNKVTEKGKDVELRCDPISGHTALYWYRQSLGQGLEFLIYFQGNSAPDKSGLPSDRFSAERTGGSVSTLTIQRTQQEDSAVYLCASSLRGLLDTQYFGPGTRLTVL.

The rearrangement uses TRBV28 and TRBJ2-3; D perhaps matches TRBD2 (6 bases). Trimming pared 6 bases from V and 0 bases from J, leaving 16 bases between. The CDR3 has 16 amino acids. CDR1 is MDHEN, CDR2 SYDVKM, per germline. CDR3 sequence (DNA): TGTGCCAGCAGCCCCCTTAGCGGAAGAAGCACAGATACGCAGTATTTT. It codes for CASSPLSGRSTDTQYF.

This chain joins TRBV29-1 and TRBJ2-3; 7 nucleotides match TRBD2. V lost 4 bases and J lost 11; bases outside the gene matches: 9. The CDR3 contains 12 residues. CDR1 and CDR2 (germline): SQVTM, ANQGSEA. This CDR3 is CSVGGRVGKQYF. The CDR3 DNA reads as TGCAGCGTTGGCGGGAGAGTGGGCAAGCAGTATTTT.